Shown below are 10 T cell receptor beta chains from a single sample sequenced in a study of identical twins. A single record per CDR3 protein comes from TCRdb applying MiXCR to the 5' RACE reads. The sample consists of some 260,000 distinct CDR3 sequences, more than 12% of them appearing once. The sequenced sample consisted of memory (CD45RO+) T cells sorted from blood. These TCRs come from a woman younger than 35 in good health.

V gene TRBV24-1 combines with J gene TRBJ1-1; weak D call: TRBD1 (5 bases). This CDR3 contains 13 residues. From germline, CDR1 is KGHDR and CDR2 SFDVKD. V was pared by 4 bases and J by 4 bases, with 9 bases between. The CDR3 DNA reads TGTGCCACCAGTGAGGGGGGATTCACTGAAGCTTTCTTT. This sequence encodes CATSEGGFTEAFF.

In its sample, this clonotype was seen a few times. V usage is TRBV5-5 and J usage is TRBJ2-6, with D hard to call. CDR3 size: 17 residues. V dropped 4 bases and J dropped 0 bases, with 14 bases sitting between them. Per germline, CDR1 SGHKS and CDR2 YYEKEE (reference sequence). The CDR3 loop is CASSPSARLSGANVLTF. In DNA, the CDR3 is TGTGCCAGCAGCCCGAGCGCCAGGCTCTCTGGGGCCAACGTCCTGACTTTC.

This chain joins TRBV5-1 and TRBJ2-1, with 14 bases aligning to TRBD2. The CDR3 covers 16 residues. Trimming cost V 0 bases and J 10 bases; bases outside gene matches: 6. From germline, CDR1 is SGHRS and CDR2 YFSETQ. The CDR3 sequence is CASSLVRLAGGEEQFF. CDR3 DNA sequence: TGCGCCAGCAGCTTGGTTAGACTAGCGGGAGGGGAGGAGCAGTTCTTC. The full variable domain, its missing parts supplied by reference TRBV5-1 and TRBJ2-1, is KAGVTQTPRYLIKTRGQQVTLSCSPISGHRSVSWYQQTPGQGLQFLFEYFSETQRNKGNFPGRFSGRQFSNSRSEMNVSTLELGDSALYLCASSLVRLAGGEEQFFGPGTRLTVL.

This clonotype came up many times. The rearrangement links TRBV30 to TRBJ2-1; no clear D. Looked up from germline, CDR1 is GTSNPN and CDR2 is SVGIG (reference sequence). Trimming removed 0 bases at V and 4 bases at J, with 13 bases between. The CDR3 spans 15 residues. CDR3 sequence reads: CAWSVKGWSYNEQFF. Here the CDR3 DNA reads TGTGCCTGGAGTGTTAAGGGTTGGTCATACAATGAGCAGTTCTTC.

This clonotype showed up many times. The chain is built from TRBV2 and TRBJ2-1, with TRBD1 matching 7 bases. The CDR3 is 14 residues long. The junction had 8 bases not matched to a gene; V was cut back by 8 bases and J by 4 bases. Germline-derived CDR1 and CDR2 are SNHLY and FYNNEI. Written as DNA, the CDR3 is TGTGCCAGCGAACAGGGGATACGGTACAATGAGCAGTTCTTC. It is translated as CASEQGIRYNEQFF.

The chain combines TRBV12-2 with TRBJ2-7; the D call in the table, TRBD1, was not verified against the DNA. TRBV12-2 counts as a pseudogene. The CDR3 extends over 16 amino acids. The CDR3 DNA reads TGTGCAAGTCGCTTTTACCCAGAGGGGTCCACCTACGAGCAGTACTTC. Residues: CASRFYPEGSTYEQYF.

This chain uses TRBV20-1 with TRBJ2-7; 12 nucleotides agree with TRBD2. The CDR3 length is 14 residues. Trimming at V came to 6 bases and at J to 5 bases, leaving 8 bases not matched to a gene. The germline gives CDR1 DFQATT, CDR2 SNEGSKA (reference sequence). The CDR3 region is CSASLAGGPHEQYF. The CDR3 DNA follows: TGCAGTGCGTCGCTAGCGGGAGGGCCCCACGAGCAGTACTTC.

V is TRBV5-4 and J is TRBJ2-7; 10 bases are shared with TRBD2. The CDR3 has 15 amino acids. CDR1 and CDR2 from the germline V gene are SGHNT and YYREEE (reference sequence). V shed 4 bases and J 3 bases; nucleotides not matched to a gene: 7. The CDR3 DNA reads TGTGCCAGCAGCGCTCCCGGGACTAGCGTCTACGAGCAGTACTTC. This sequence encodes CASSAPGTSVYEQYF.

This clonotype was detected many times. CDR3 sequence: CASSLLSSVGSYNEQFF. For the CDR3, the DNA is TGCGCCAGCAGCCTACTTTCTAGCGTAGGCTCCTACAATGAGCAGTTCTTC. This chain uses TRBV5-1 with TRBJ2-1; D is possibly TRBD2 (6 bases). The CDR3 sequence is 17 residues long. CDR1 is SGHRS and CDR2 is YFSETQ in the germline V gene. V was cut by 4 bases and J by 0 bases, with 17 bases left in between. The full variable domain, rest sourced from reference TRBV5-1 and TRBJ2-1, is KAGVTQTPRYLIKTRGQQVTLSCSPISGHRSVSWYQQTPGQGLQFLFEYFSETQRNKGNFPGRFSGRQFSNSRSEMNVSTLELGDSALYLCASSLLSSVGSYNEQFFGPGTRLTVL.

This clonotype occurred a few times. This chain joins TRBV21-1 and TRBJ2-1; TRBD2 was called by the table and not checked on the DNA. TRBV21-1 is a recognized pseudogene. This CDR3 contains 16 residues. CDR3 in amino acids: CASSKKTSGYNNEQFF. In DNA, the CDR3 is TGTGCCAGCAGCAAAAAGACTAGCGGGTATAATAATGAGCAGTTCTTC.